One sample yielded the 7 T cell receptor beta chains listed below, sequenced in a study of blood T cells in healthy people across ages. A second PCR of 7 to 11 cycles used a sample-barcoded 5' primer and a J-beta primer mix. Each CDR3 protein is one row after TCRdb ran MiXCR on the 5' RACE reads. The sample includes more than 450,000 distinct CDR3 sequences, approximately 26% of them seen just once. The sample was also reused in another study, on T cells of mothers and their children.

The sample comprised blood. The receptor set was obtained from a boy between 2 and 10 years old in good health.

The chain employs TRBV11-2 and TRBJ2-1; D not certain. The germline gives CDR1 SGHAT, CDR2 FQNNGV. Trimming removed 5 bases at V and 6 bases at J, with 8 bases between. The CDR3 is 12 residues long. DNA of the CDR3: TGTGCCAGCAGCCATATTAGCAATGAGCAGTTCTTC. As protein: CASSHISNEQFF.

The chain couples TRBV7-9 to TRBJ1-6; 7 nucleotides match TRBD1. V was clipped by 1 base and J by 17 bases; unmatched bases: 11. The CDR3 length is 14 residues. From germline, CDR1 is SEHNR and CDR2 FQNEAQ (reference sequence). Written as DNA, the CDR3 is TGTGCCAGCAGCTTAGAGGGGACAGACCAGGGGATCCACTTT. It is translated as CASSLEGTDQGIHF.

The chain is built from TRBV14 and TRBJ2-1; 7 bases are shared with TRBD2. Germline-derived CDR1 and CDR2 are SGHDN and FVKESK. The CDR3 loop spans 15 amino acids. V trimming: 4 bases; J trimming: 9 bases; junction bases outside the gene matches: 12. CDR3 coding DNA: TGTGCCAGCAGCCCGGGGACTAACTTAGCCCCTGAGCAGTTCTTC. This codes for CASSPGTNLAPEQFF.

The V and J genes are TRBV5-1 and TRBJ2-1, with D perhaps matching TRBD2 (5 bases). The CDR3 sequence is 15 residues long. V was trimmed by 0 bases and J by 6 bases, leaving 13 bases between them. The germline V gene encodes CDR1 SGHRS and CDR2 YFSETQ. The CDR3 sequence: CASSLAGGSGNEQFF. CDR3 coding DNA: TGCGCCAGCAGCTTGGCTGGAGGTTCTGGCAATGAGCAGTTCTTC.

There are a few counts of this clonotype. The V and J genes are TRBV5-1 and TRBJ2-2, with D tentatively TRBD1 or TRBD2 (7 bases each). V was trimmed by 3 bases and J by 5 bases, leaving 14 bases between them. The length of the CDR3 is 15 residues. In germline, CDR1 is SGHRS, CDR2 YFSETQ. The CDR3, as DNA: TGCGCCAGCAGCTCCAGACAGGGAGGGACCGGGGAGCTGTTTTTT. Protein product: CASSSRQGGTGELFF.

This clonotype was seen a few times. The rearrangement joins TRBV3-1 to TRBJ2-7; the match to TRBD1 covers 8 bases. The J segment lost 0 bases and the V segment lost 3 bases, leaving 7 bases of the junction unmatched. Looked up from germline, CDR1 is LGHDT and CDR2 is YNNKEL (reference sequence). The CDR3 extends over 16 amino acids. The CDR3 DNA reads as TGTGCCAGCAGCCAGGGGACAGGACCAAGCTCCTACGAGCAGTACTTC. It codes for CASSQGTGPSSYEQYF.

This clonotype appeared a few times. V usage is TRBV10-3 and J usage is TRBJ2-5, with 9 bases that match TRBD1. Germline V gene sequence: CDR1 ENHRY, CDR2 SYGVKD. V shed 1 base and J 4 bases; nucleotides not matched to a gene: 4. There are 15 residues in the CDR3. The CDR3, as DNA: TGTGCCATCAGTGAGTGGACAGGGGTTGGAGAGACCCAGTACTTC. Translated, it gives CAISEWTGVGETQYF.